The clone carrying this T cell receptor beta chain was detected many times. Antigen: not known. These data are taken from a study of liver allograft versus peripheral blood T cells. Study information: The authors compared T cell receptor repertoires in transplanted livers with those in the peripheral blood of recipients.

TCRdb fed the reads into MiXCR, producing one record per CDR3 protein. The sample yields roughly 7,000 distinct CDR3 sequences, about a sixth seen once. Findings of the study overall: Peripheral blood repertoires reportedly differed from the T cell receptor repertoires found inside liver allografts.

This TCR was sampled from a human patient who had a liver transplant. Some of these T cells may belong to the graft donor.

CDR3 amino acids: CASSSLPQGKGTEAFF. Here the CDR3 DNA reads TGTGCCAGCAGCTCCTTACCACAGGGGAAGGGGACTGAAGCTTTCTTT. The V call is TRBV7-2, the J call TRBJ1-1; 7 bases agree with TRBD1. With 4 bases clipped from V and 5 bases from J, the junction kept 13 bases outside the gene matches. The CDR3 is 16 amino acids. CDR1 is SGHTA, CDR2 FQGNSA, per germline. The full variable domain, rest sourced from reference TRBV7-2 and TRBJ1-1, is GAGVSQSPSNKVTEKGKDVELRCDPISGHTALYWYRQSLGQGLEFLIYFQGNSAPDKSGLPSDRFSAERTGGSVSTLTIQRTQQEDSAVYLCASSSLPQGKGTEAFFGQGTRLTVV.